The rows below give T cell receptor beta chains drawn from one sample of a study of T cells after posttransplantation cyclophosphamide. Sequencing used immunoSEQ multiplex PCR; TCRdb keeps in-frame clones, though not all of them. Here the sample spans some 6,000 clones, almost 85% being singletons. Sequencing used CD8+ T cells sorted from PBMCs, obtained around 1,400 days after allogeneic stem cell transplant with posttransplant cyclophosphamide. These TCRs come from a female patient between 50 and 59 years old who received an allogeneic stem cell transplant from a related donor, was CMV-positive, and had no GVHD. Some T cells may be supplied by the graft donor. Both conserved end residues are part of each CDR3. Fields, in order: clone size, D gene, V gene, J gene, CDR3 protein, CDR3 DNA. D genes are given only for firm matches. Only some rows state a clone size, as once, few, many or a class for expanded clones.

clone size: .; D gene: .; V gene: TRBV29-1; J gene: TRBJ1-1; CDR3 protein: CSVEWGGEAFF; CDR3 DNA: TGCAGCGTTGAATGGGGGGGGGAAGCTTTCTTT
clone size: .; D gene: TRBD1; V gene: TRBV7-9; J gene: TRBJ1-2; CDR3 protein: CASSPRLEPGQNSYGYTF; CDR3 DNA: TGTGCCAGCAGCCCTCGACTAGAACCGGGACAGAATTCCTATGGCTACACCTTC
clone size: .; D gene: TRBD1; V gene: TRBV28; J gene: TRBJ2-7; CDR3 protein: CASSFTGQFYEQYF; CDR3 DNA: TGTGCCAGCAGTTTTACGGGACAGTTCTACGAGCAGTACTTC
clone size: .; D gene: .; V gene: TRBV6-5; J gene: TRBJ1-6; CDR3 protein: CASSLRQSPNSPLHF; CDR3 DNA: TGTGCCAGCAGCCTGAGACAAAGCCCGAATTCACCCCTCCACTTT
clone size: .; D gene: TRBD1; V gene: TRBV28; J gene: TRBJ2-3; CDR3 protein: CASSMLQGLGTDTQYF; CDR3 DNA: TGTGCCAGCAGTATGTTACAGGGGTTGGGCACAGATACGCAGTATTTT
clone size: .; D gene: .; V gene: TRBV27; J gene: TRBJ2-7; CDR3 protein: CASSLGAREVYF; CDR3 DNA: TGTGCCAGCAGTTTAGGGGCCAGGGAGGTGTACTTC
clone size: .; D gene: TRBD2; V gene: TRBV7-8; J gene: TRBJ2-7; CDR3 protein: CASSFGTSGYEQYF; CDR3 DNA: TGTGCCAGCAGCTTCGGGACTAGCGGGTACGAGCAGTACTTC
clone size: .; D gene: .; V gene: TRBV19; J gene: TRBJ2-1; CDR3 protein: CASSFGGTYNEQFF; CDR3 DNA: TGTGCCAGTAGTTTCGGGGGTACCTACAATGAGCAGTTCTTC
clone size: .; D gene: .; V gene: TRBV6-6; J gene: TRBJ1-4; CDR3 protein: CASSYIRGEDEKLFF; CDR3 DNA: TGTGCCAGCAGTTACATCCGGGGGGAGGATGAAAAACTGTTTTTT
clone size: .; D gene: .; V gene: TRBV29-1; J gene: TRBJ2-7; CDR3 protein: CSVETNSYEQYF; CDR3 DNA: TGCAGCGTTGAAACTAACTCCTACGAGCAGTACTTC
clone size: .; D gene: .; V gene: TRBV27; J gene: TRBJ1-4; CDR3 protein: CASSFLGQLNEKLFF; CDR3 DNA: TGTGCCAGCAGTTTCCTCGGACAACTTAATGAAAAACTGTTTTTT
clone size: .; D gene: TRBD1; V gene: TRBV27; J gene: TRBJ1-1; CDR3 protein: CASSWTGVNTEAFF; CDR3 DNA: TGTGCCAGCAGTTGGACAGGGGTGAACACTGAAGCTTTCTTT
clone size: .; D gene: .; V gene: TRBV9; J gene: TRBJ1-2; CDR3 protein: CASSVHRESIRLGYTF; CDR3 DNA: TGTGCCAGCAGCGTACACAGGGAATCCATCCGGCTCGGCTACACCTTC
clone size: .; D gene: TRBD2; V gene: TRBV18; J gene: TRBJ2-1; CDR3 protein: CASPPLKREGHRPLYNEQFF; CDR3 DNA: TGTGCCAGCCCACCACTTAAGCGGGAGGGTCACCGCCCACTCTACAATGAGCAGTTCTTC
clone size: few; D gene: .; V gene: TRBV5-6; J gene: TRBJ1-4; CDR3 protein: CASSLIATNEKLFF; CDR3 DNA: TGTGCCAGCAGCTTGATCGCAACTAATGAAAAACTGTTTTTT
clone size: .; D gene: .; V gene: TRBV12-5; J gene: TRBJ2-1; CDR3 protein: CASGTGGSYNEQFF; CDR3 DNA: TGTGCTAGTGGGACCGGGGGCTCCTACAATGAGCAGTTCTTC
clone size: .; D gene: TRBD2; V gene: TRBV4-2; J gene: TRBJ2-2; CDR3 protein: CASSQDGPGGPPGELFF; CDR3 DNA: TGTGCCAGCAGCCAAGACGGCCCGGGAGGGCCCCCCGGGGAGCTGTTTTTT
clone size: .; D gene: .; V gene: TRBV11-2; J gene: TRBJ1-1; CDR3 protein: CASSLEGGPYTEAFF; CDR3 DNA: TGTGCCAGCAGCTTAGAAGGGGGACCGTACACTGAAGCTTTCTTT
clone size: .; D gene: .; V gene: TRBV5-8; J gene: TRBJ2-1; CDR3 protein: CASSLIRTVAYNEQFF; CDR3 DNA: TGTGCCAGCAGCTTGATCCGGACAGTTGCCTACAATGAGCAGTTCTTC
clone size: .; D gene: TRBD2; V gene: TRBV29-1; J gene: TRBJ2-2; CDR3 protein: CSVPGTSGIWAGELFF; CDR3 DNA: TGCAGCGTGCCCGGGACTAGCGGGATCTGGGCCGGGGAGCTGTTTTTT
clone size: .; D gene: .; V gene: TRBV21-1; J gene: TRBJ2-1; CDR3 protein: CASNGRVSGLSYNEQFF; CDR3 DNA: TGTGCCAGCAACGGGCGAGTTAGCGGGCTTTCCTACAATGAGCAGTTCTTC
clone size: .; D gene: TRBD1; V gene: TRBV5-6; J gene: TRBJ1-2; CDR3 protein: CASSFTGTGVHGYTF; CDR3 DNA: TGTGCCAGCAGTTTTACCGGGACAGGGGTCCATGGCTACACCTTC
clone size: once; D gene: .; V gene: TRBV10-2; J gene: TRBJ2-7; CDR3 protein: CASGGIEQYF; CDR3 DNA: TGCGCCAGCGGAGGTATCGAGCAGTACTTC
clone size: .; D gene: .; V gene: TRBV6-5; J gene: TRBJ2-5; CDR3 protein: CASSYPPLATQYF; CDR3 DNA: TGTGCCAGCAGTTACCCCCCCTTAGCGACCCAGTACTTC
clone size: .; D gene: .; V gene: TRBV4-3; J gene: TRBJ2-7; CDR3 protein: CASSLSTISYEQYF; CDR3 DNA: TGCGCCAGCAGCCTAAGTACCATTTCCTACGAGCAGTACTTC
clone size: .; D gene: TRBD2; V gene: TRBV4-1; J gene: TRBJ2-2; CDR3 protein: CASSQDGGDPGELFF; CDR3 DNA: TGCGCCAGCAGCCAAGATGGGGGGGACCCCGGGGAGCTGTTTTTT
clone size: .; D gene: .; V gene: TRBV27; J gene: TRBJ2-3; CDR3 protein: CASLSVGGTDTQYF; CDR3 DNA: TGTGCCAGTCTTAGTGTTGGAGGCACAGATACGCAGTATTTT
clone size: .; D gene: .; V gene: TRBV5-5; J gene: TRBJ2-7; CDR3 protein: CASSLEVSAYEQYF; CDR3 DNA: TGTGCCAGCAGCTTGGAAGTTTCGGCCTACGAGCAGTACTTC
clone size: .; D gene: TRBD1; V gene: TRBV5-6; J gene: TRBJ1-4; CDR3 protein: CASSLGQGREKLFF; CDR3 DNA: TGTGCCAGCAGCCTTGGACAGGGGAGGGAAAAACTGTTTTTT
clone size: .; D gene: .; V gene: TRBV28; J gene: TRBJ2-4; CDR3 protein: CASRSWGSYQDIQYF; CDR3 DNA: TGTGCCAGCAGGTCCTGGGGCAGCTACCAAGACATTCAGTACTTC
clone size: .; D gene: .; V gene: TRBV7-3; J gene: TRBJ2-2; CDR3 protein: CASSPSDRSNTGELFF; CDR3 DNA: TGTGCCAGCAGCCCCTCTGACAGATCGAACACCGGGGAGCTGTTTTTT
clone size: once; D gene: TRBD2; V gene: TRBV9; J gene: TRBJ2-7; CDR3 protein: CASSARTSDYEQYF; CDR3 DNA: TGTGCCAGCAGCGCCAGGACTAGCGACTACGAGCAGTACTTC
clone size: .; D gene: .; V gene: TRBV4-2; J gene: TRBJ2-7; CDR3 protein: CASSPYPSAELHYEQYF; CDR3 DNA: TGTGCCAGCAGCCCCTACCCGTCAGCGGAGCTCCACTACGAGCAGTACTTC
clone size: .; D gene: .; V gene: TRBV5-1; J gene: TRBJ2-1; CDR3 protein: CASSSPPSSYNEQFF; CDR3 DNA: TGCGCCAGCAGCTCCCCGCCGAGCTCCTACAATGAGCAGTTCTTC
clone size: .; D gene: .; V gene: TRBV19; J gene: TRBJ2-7; CDR3 protein: CASSPGASYEQYF; CDR3 DNA: TGTGCCAGTAGCCCCGGAGCTTCCTACGAGCAGTACTTC
clone size: once; D gene: TRBD1; V gene: TRBV10-3; J gene: TRBJ1-1; CDR3 protein: CAISEVLGPGGWNTEAFF; CDR3 DNA: TGTGCCATCAGTGAGGTCCTCGGACCAGGGGGCTGGAACACTGAAGCTTTCTTT
clone size: .; D gene: TRBD1; V gene: TRBV9; J gene: TRBJ1-3; CDR3 protein: CASRVGTGNGNTIYF; CDR3 DNA: TGTGCCAGCCGGGTCGGGACAGGGAATGGAAACACCATATATTTT
clone size: .; D gene: TRBD1; V gene: TRBV6-5; J gene: TRBJ2-1; CDR3 protein: CASSYSRTGDYNEQFF; CDR3 DNA: TGTGCCAGCAGTTACTCACGGACAGGGGATTACAATGAGCAGTTCTTC
clone size: .; D gene: TRBD2; V gene: TRBV18; J gene: TRBJ2-3; CDR3 protein: CASSPIGGSGTDTQYF; CDR3 DNA: TGTGCCAGCTCACCGATCGGGGGGTCGGGGACAGATACGCAGTATTTT
clone size: .; D gene: .; V gene: TRBV4-3; J gene: TRBJ2-7; CDR3 protein: CASSPGAFYEQYF; CDR3 DNA: TGCGCCAGCAGCCCAGGCGCCTTCTACGAGCAGTACTTC
clone size: .; D gene: .; V gene: TRBV2; J gene: TRBJ2-3; CDR3 protein: CASSVGGTDTQYF; CDR3 DNA: TGTGCCAGCAGTGTAGGGGGAACAGATACGCAGTATTTT
clone size: .; D gene: TRBD2; V gene: TRBV7-9; J gene: TRBJ2-3; CDR3 protein: CASSPSGVSTDTQYF; CDR3 DNA: TGTGCCAGCAGCCCGAGCGGGGTTAGCACAGATACGCAGTATTTT
clone size: .; D gene: TRBD2; V gene: TRBV27; J gene: TRBJ2-3; CDR3 protein: CASSFIGLAESDTQYF; CDR3 DNA: TGTGCCAGCAGTTTTATTGGACTAGCGGAATCAGATACGCAGTATTTT
clone size: hyperexpanded; D gene: .; V gene: TRBV7-9; J gene: TRBJ1-4; CDR3 protein: CASSPRTATNEKLFF; CDR3 DNA: TGTGCCAGCAGCCCGAGGACAGCAACTAATGAAAAACTGTTTTTT
clone size: .; D gene: .; V gene: TRBV9; J gene: TRBJ2-1; CDR3 protein: CASSDYHNEQFF; CDR3 DNA: TGTGCCAGCAGCGACTATCACAATGAGCAGTTCTTC
clone size: .; D gene: .; V gene: TRBV7-6; J gene: TRBJ2-5; CDR3 protein: CASSLDPSATTSQETQYF; CDR3 DNA: TGTGCCAGCAGCTTAGACCCTAGCGCGACCACCTCCCAAGAGACCCAGTACTTC
clone size: .; D gene: TRBD1; V gene: TRBV28; J gene: TRBJ1-4; CDR3 protein: CASSLGQGFATNEKLFF; CDR3 DNA: TGTGCCAGCAGCCTGGGACAGGGGTTCGCAACTAATGAAAAACTGTTTTTT
clone size: medium-sized; D gene: .; V gene: TRBV9; J gene: TRBJ1-1; CDR3 protein: CASSVAPGAGTEAFF; CDR3 DNA: TGTGCCAGCAGCGTAGCACCAGGGGCCGGCACTGAAGCTTTCTTT
clone size: few; D gene: TRBD1; V gene: TRBV19; J gene: TRBJ2-2; CDR3 protein: CASSIDWTGFLGELFF; CDR3 DNA: TGTGCCAGTAGTATTGATTGGACAGGGTTTCTCGGGGAGCTGTTTTTT
clone size: .; D gene: TRBD1; V gene: TRBV15; J gene: TRBJ2-7; CDR3 protein: CATSRDRDSVSYEQYF; CDR3 DNA: TGTGCCACCAGCAGAGATAGGGACAGTGTCTCCTACGAGCAGTACTTC
clone size: .; D gene: TRBD2; V gene: TRBV6-5; J gene: TRBJ2-7; CDR3 protein: CASRPGLAGGEQYF; CDR3 DNA: TGTGCCAGCAGACCCGGACTAGCGGGAGGGGAGCAGTACTTC
clone size: .; D gene: .; V gene: TRBV9; J gene: TRBJ2-7; CDR3 protein: CASSVDTGTFYEQYF; CDR3 DNA: TGTGCCAGCAGCGTAGATACGGGAACCTTCTACGAGCAGTACTTC
clone size: .; D gene: .; V gene: TRBV19; J gene: TRBJ1-4; CDR3 protein: CASKPPATNEKLFF; CDR3 DNA: TGTGCCAGTAAACCCCCAGCAACTAATGAAAAACTGTTTTTT
clone size: .; D gene: .; V gene: TRBV28; J gene: TRBJ2-6; CDR3 protein: CASSSNVLTF; CDR3 DNA: TGTGCCAGCAGCTCCAACGTCCTGACTTTC
clone size: .; D gene: TRBD2; V gene: TRBV27; J gene: TRBJ2-7; CDR3 protein: CASSKTGTSGRHEQYF; CDR3 DNA: TGTGCCAGCAGTAAGACCGGGACTAGCGGGAGGCACGAGCAGTACTTC
clone size: .; D gene: TRBD2; V gene: TRBV11-2; J gene: TRBJ2-2; CDR3 protein: CATRGVTGELFF; CDR3 DNA: TGTGCCACCCGGGGGGTTACCGGGGAGCTGTTTTTT
clone size: .; D gene: .; V gene: TRBV5-4; J gene: TRBJ2-7; CDR3 protein: CASSFSYGSYEQYF; CDR3 DNA: TGTGCCAGCAGCTTTAGCTATGGCTCCTACGAGCAGTACTTC